The 4 T cell receptor beta chains listed next were all sequenced from one sample in a study of tumor and adjacent non-tumor tissue in lung cancer. RNA was extracted from bulk tissue without any cell sorting. Three rounds of nested PCR, following a modified ARM-PCR protocol, produced the TCRbeta library. TCRdb called the multiplex PCR reads again in MiXCR, with one record for every CDR3 protein. The sample has 90,000 or so distinct CDR3 sequences; around three fifths are singletons. Material: lung tumor tissue. All receptors derive from a man between 70 and 80 years old with non-small cell lung cancer.

CDR3 bases: TGTGCTTGCATCGGGAGGGGCTCTGGCGAGCAGTACTTC. Translation gives CACIGRGSGEQYF. The V call is TRBV6-6, the J call TRBJ2-7, with 8 positions matching TRBD2. Germline V gene sequence: CDR1 MNHNY, CDR2 SVGAGI (reference sequence). This CDR3 has 13 amino acids.

This clonotype showed up just a few times. This sequence may be a read error, since a much larger clone differs from it by one base. This chain connects TRBV6-6 to TRBJ2-2; D may correspond to TRBD1 or TRBD2 (5 bases each). Trimming shortened V by 5 bases and J by 7 bases, and 23 bases separated the two germline ends. Germline CDR1 reads MNHNY; CDR2 reads SVGAGI (reference sequence). There are 17 residues in the CDR3. DNA of the CDR3: TGTGCCAGCAGTAGGGGACCGGGTGTGGGATTTGACGGGGAGCTGTTTTTT. Protein: CASSRGPGVGFDGELFF.

Many counts were recorded for this clonotype. V and J are TRBV28 and TRBJ2-6, with D possibly TRBD2 on 5 matching bases. Germline CDR1 and CDR2: MDHEN and SYDVKM. This CDR3 comprises 15 residues. Trimming shortened V by 6 bases and J by 1 base, and 10 bases separated the two germline ends. This chain's CDR3 is CASRPRRSGANVLTF. In DNA, the CDR3 is TGTGCCAGCAGGCCAAGGAGGTCTGGGGCCAACGTCCTGACTTTC.

The table lists this clonotype with a count of one. The chain links TRBV12-3 or TRBV12-4 to TRBJ2-3; D might be TRBD2 (6 bases). CDR3 size: 19 residues. The ends were cut back, 9 bases at V and 0 bases at J, with 28 bases in the middle. The chain's CDR3 is CARTRRELAKWVSTDTQYF. For the CDR3, the DNA is TGTGCCAGGACCAGACGGGAACTAGCCAAGTGGGTGAGCACAGATACGCAGTATTTT.